This is a list of T cell receptor beta chains from one sample in a study of T cells in Graves' hyperthyroidism and ophthalmopathy. Via MiXCR, TCRdb re-called the multiplex PCR reads, giving one row per CDR3 protein. The sample consists of more than 500,000 distinct CDR3 sequences, roughly 14% of them appearing once. Sequenced sample: blood. The receptors originated from a woman aged 40 to 55 with Graves' ophthalmopathy. The CDR3 runs from the conserved cysteine through the conserved F or W. The order of the fields is clone size, J gene, V gene, D gene, CDR3 DNA, CDR3 protein. D genes are given only for firm matches. Only some rows state a clone size, as once, few, many or a class for expanded clones.

>many|TRBJ2-3|TRBV12-3/TRBV12-4|TRBD2
TGTGCCAGCACCCCGACTGGCGGGAGCGCAGATACGCAGTATTTT
CASTPTGGSADTQYF
>many|TRBJ1-3|TRBV6-2/TRBV6-3|NA
TGTGCCAGCAGTTACTCTTTTGGTTCATCTGGAAACACCATATATTTT
CASSYSFGSSGNTIYF
>many|TRBJ1-2|TRBV12-3/TRBV12-4|NA
TGTGCCAGCAGTGTCCGGGGGGGCTACACCTTC
CASSVRGGYTF
>many|TRBJ1-2|TRBV12-3/TRBV12-4|NA
TGTGCCAGCAGTGCGCGCCGACAGCGGCCTGGCTACACCTTC
CASSARRQRPGYTF
>many|TRBJ2-7|TRBV6-5|TRBD1
TGTGCCAGCATGGTAACCAGGGACAGCTCCTACGAGCAGTACTTC
CASMVTRDSSYEQYF
>many|TRBJ2-7|TRBV30|TRBD2
TGTGCCTGGAGTACTAGCGGGAGGGCGGGGTACGAGCAGTACTTC
CAWSTSGRAGYEQYF
>few|TRBJ2-2|TRBV12-3/TRBV12-4|NA
TGTGCCAGCAGCCCGGGGGAACAGGGTAGCACCGGGGAGCTGTTTTTT
CASSPGEQGSTGELFF
>many|TRBJ1-2|TRBV29-1|NA
TGCAGCGTTCGATTCACCCGCGGCTACACCTTC
CSVRFTRGYTF
>many|TRBJ2-7|TRBV7-9|TRBD1
TGTGCCAGCAGCCTAGGGACAGGGGCTAGCGAGCAGTACTTC
CASSLGTGASEQYF
>many|TRBJ1-1|TRBV6-4|NA
TGTGCCAGCAGTGAAAAGTTGAACACTGAAGCTTTCTTT
CASSEKLNTEAFF
>few|TRBJ2-7|TRBV2|NA
TGTGCCAGCAGTGAAGAGGGCGGAGGCTACGAGCAGTACTTC
CASSEEGGGYEQYF
>NA|TRBJ2-7|TRBV4-1|NA
TGCGCCAGCAGCCAAGAACACGGGGGCCTCTCCTACGAGCAGTACTTC
CASSQEHGGLSYEQYF
>many|TRBJ2-7|TRBV7-2|NA
TGTGCCAGCAGTCCCAGCAGCGGCACGTCCTACGAGCAGTACTTC
CASSPSSGTSYEQYF
>many|TRBJ1-2|TRBV3-1|NA
TGTGCCAGCAGCCATGGGACGAAGGGTGGCTACACCTTC
CASSHGTKGGYTF
>many|TRBJ2-7|TRBV12-3/TRBV12-4|NA
TGTGCCAGCACCTGGAGAGAAGGCGGCGAGCAGTACTTC
CASTWREGGEQYF
>many|TRBJ1-1|TRBV11-3|NA
TGTGCCAGCAGCCTCTCGGAAGTCAACACTGAAGCTTTCTTT
CASSLSEVNTEAFF
>NA|TRBJ2-7|TRBV28|NA
TGTGCCTCGAGGGACTCCACTTGGTACGAGCAGTACTTC
CASRDSTWYEQYF
>NA|TRBJ1-1|TRBV6-2/TRBV6-3|NA
TGTGCCAGCAGTTACGGGGCAGTCCCAGCTTTCTTT
CASSYGAVPAFF
>many|TRBJ1-6|TRBV28|TRBD1
TGTGCCAGCAGTTTAGGGACAGGGGGTAATTCACCCCTCCACTTT
CASSLGTGGNSPLHF
>NA|TRBJ1-3|TRBV19|NA
TGTGCCAGTAGTATGTCCGGTTATGGGGACACCATATATTTT
CASSMSGYGDTIYF
>many|TRBJ1-2|TRBV24-1|NA
TGTGCCACCAGTGACCCCGGGGGAATTGGTGGCTACACCTTC
CATSDPGGIGGYTF
>many|TRBJ1-1|TRBV20-1|NA
TGCAGTGCTAGAGTCTTACCTACGACTAACACTGAAGCTTTCTTT
CSARVLPTTNTEAFF
>NA|TRBJ1-1|TRBV29-1|NA
TGCAGCGTTGAAGGCTTACAGGAGACTGAAGCTTTCTTT
CSVEGLQETEAFF
>many|TRBJ2-7|TRBV19|NA
TGTGCCAGTTCCCGGACTCTCCCGAGCTCCTACGAGCAGTACTTC
CASSRTLPSSYEQYF
>many|TRBJ2-5|TRBV7-7|NA
TGTGCTAGCAGTGCAAAGGGTTCGGTGGAGACCCAGTACTTC
CASSAKGSVETQYF
>many|TRBJ1-1|TRBV29-1|NA
TGCAGCGTTGAAACCCTCGCTTCAGGGGACACTGAAGCTTTCTTT
CSVETLASGDTEAFF
>NA|TRBJ2-2|TRBV6-2/TRBV6-3|NA
TGTGCCAGCAGACTTCTTGAGACCGGGGAGCTGTTTTTT
CASRLLETGELFF
>NA|TRBJ2-3|TRBV12-3/TRBV12-4|TRBD2
TGTGCCAGCTCGAAGAAGGCGGGACTAGCGGGGGCCGATACGCAGTATTTT
CASSKKAGLAGADTQYF
>many|TRBJ1-1|TRBV14|TRBD1
TGTGCCAGCAGCCAAGACACCCGAGCAGGGGGCACTGAAGCTTTCTTT
CASSQDTRAGGTEAFF
>many|TRBJ2-6|TRBV6-5|NA
TGTGCCAGCAGTTACGGGGTTTTTTCTGGGGCCAACGTCCTGACTTTC
CASSYGVFSGANVLTF
>many|TRBJ1-1|TRBV6-1|NA
TGTGCCAGCAGTGAACTTCTGTCTGAAGCTTTCTTT
CASSELLSEAFF
>few|TRBJ2-2|TRBV20-1|NA
TGCAGTGCTCTGGACAGATACACCGGGGAGCTGTTTTTT
CSALDRYTGELFF
>many|TRBJ2-7|TRBV19|NA
TGTGCCAGTAGTATGAGTGACTCCGAGCAGTACTTC
CASSMSDSEQYF
>NA|TRBJ2-3|TRBV3-1|NA
TGTGCCAGCACCCGGGGCGGCGACACAGATACGCAGTATTTT
CASTRGGDTDTQYF
>many|TRBJ1-5|TRBV5-1|NA
TGCGCCAGCAGCCCGGACCTACATAGCAATCAGCCCCAGCATTTT
CASSPDLHSNQPQHF
>few|TRBJ2-5|TRBV5-1|NA
TGCGCCAGCAGCAAGGGGACGGCGGGAGAGACCCAGTACTTC
CASSKGTAGETQYF
>many|TRBJ1-1|TRBV4-1|NA
TGCGCCAGCAGCCAAGATCTGAGGGTGGGCACTGAAGCTTTCTTT
CASSQDLRVGTEAFF
>few|TRBJ1-1|TRBV6-5|NA
TGTGCCAGCAGTTACGGCAGGGTGGTCACTGAAGCTTTCTTT
CASSYGRVVTEAFF
>once|TRBJ1-1|TRBV6-2/TRBV6-3|TRBD1
TGTGCCAGCAGTTACCCTGACAGGGGGACTGAAGCTTTCTTT
CASSYPDRGTEAFF
>many|TRBJ1-1|TRBV27|NA
TGTGCCAGCAGTTTTTCCGGATTTGGGAACACTGAAGCTTTCTTT
CASSFSGFGNTEAFF
>many|TRBJ2-7|TRBV6-5|TRBD1
TGTGCCAGCAGTTACGGGCCTCGACAGGGGGCTAGCGAGCAGTACTTC
CASSYGPRQGASEQYF
>many|TRBJ1-3|TRBV20-1|NA
TGCAGTGCTAGAGATGGCGCAGGCTTCGGAAACACCATATATTTT
CSARDGAGFGNTIYF
>many|TRBJ2-7|TRBV19|TRBD2
TGTGCCAGTAGTCCCTTGGGACTAGCGGGGTCCTACGAGCAGTACTTC
CASSPLGLAGSYEQYF
>many|TRBJ2-7|TRBV27|TRBD2
TGTGCCAGCGGTCTAGCGGAAAACCCCTACGAGCAGTACTTC
CASGLAENPYEQYF
>NA|TRBJ2-7|TRBV3-1|TRBD2
TGTGCCAGCAGACCTCGACTAGCTCCTGACTACGAGCAGTACTTC
CASRPRLAPDYEQYF
>NA|TRBJ1-6|TRBV2|NA
TGTGCCAGCAGTGAGTCGACGGATTATAATTCACCCCTCCACTTT
CASSESTDYNSPLHF
>NA|TRBJ1-1|TRBV6-2/TRBV6-3|TRBD1
TGTGCCAGCAGTTACGGGGGGACAGCCAATGAAGCTTTCTTT
CASSYGGTANEAFF
>NA|TRBJ2-2|TRBV27|TRBD2
TGTGCCAGCAGCCGGGGACTACTCCCGAACACCGGGGAGCTGTTTTTT
CASSRGLLPNTGELFF
>many|TRBJ2-3|TRBV6-5|TRBD2
TGTGCCAGCAGTCTCCCGGGACTAGCGGGAGCTAGCACAGATACGCAGTATTTT
CASSLPGLAGASTDTQYF
>few|TRBJ1-1|TRBV5-1|NA
TGCGCCAGCATCGCGGAGGGGGGCACTGAAGCTTTCTTT
CASIAEGGTEAFF
>many|TRBJ2-5|TRBV12-3/TRBV12-4|TRBD2
TGTGCCAGCAGTTTAGGGACTAGCGGGAGTCCGGAGACCCAGTACTTC
CASSLGTSGSPETQYF
>many|TRBJ1-5|TRBV24-1|NA
TGTGCCACCAGTGCCAAGGCAAACAATCAGCCCCAGCATTTT
CATSAKANNQPQHF
>NA|TRBJ2-2|TRBV7-8|NA
TGTGCCAGCGGTCGCCCCGGGATTTCGAACACCGGGGAGCTGTTTTTT
CASGRPGISNTGELFF
>many|TRBJ2-7|TRBV20-1|NA
TGCAGTGCTGGGCCCACCAAGCAGTACTTC
CSAGPTKQYF